Reported below is one T cell receptor beta chain. This CDR3 has 14 amino acids. The germline V gene has CDR1 MDHEN and CDR2 SYDVKM. The ends were cut back, 7 bases at V and 1 base at J, with 13 bases in the middle. The authors' processing: Using reference gene primer amplification, nucleated cell counts were estimated. Profiling relied on immunoSEQ multiplex PCR, and the TCRdb table lists in-frame clones only, not all of them. The V and J calls and the clone size are those of that table, but D and trimming were determined from the DNA. The sample yields 350,000 or so clones, around nine tenths seen once. This specimen belongs to a study of blood T cell repertoires in COVID-19.

The receptor comes from a woman aged 25 to 45 who had been exposed to COVID-19. Sequencing input: PBMCs or T cells enriched from blood (not recorded which). The V call is TRBV28, the J call TRBJ1-2, with D perhaps matching TRBD1 (5 bases). CDR3 loop: CASNSGGNNYGYTF. DNA for the CDR3: TGTGCCAGCAACAGCGGGGGAAATAACTATGGCTACACCTTC.